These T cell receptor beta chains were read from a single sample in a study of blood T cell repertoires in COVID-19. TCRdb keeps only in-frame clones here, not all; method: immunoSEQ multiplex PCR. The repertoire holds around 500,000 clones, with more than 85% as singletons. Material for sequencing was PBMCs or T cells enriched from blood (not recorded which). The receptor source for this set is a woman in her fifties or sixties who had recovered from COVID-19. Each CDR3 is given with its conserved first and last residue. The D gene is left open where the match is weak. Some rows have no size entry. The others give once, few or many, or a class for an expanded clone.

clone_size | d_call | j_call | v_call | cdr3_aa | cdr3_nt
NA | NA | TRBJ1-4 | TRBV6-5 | CASSRTTTNEKLFF | TGTGCCAGCAGCCGGACTACAACTAATGAAAAACTGTTTTTT
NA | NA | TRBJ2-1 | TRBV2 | CASSEEQDNEQFF | TGTGCCAGCAGTGAAGAACAGGACAATGAGCAGTTCTTC
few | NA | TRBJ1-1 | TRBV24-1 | CATSDFLGAEAFF | TGTGCCACCAGTGACTTCCTGGGGGCAGAAGCTTTCTTT
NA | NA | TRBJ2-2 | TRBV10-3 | CAISDLGPNTGELFF | TGTGCCATCAGTGATCTGGGGCCGAACACCGGGGAGCTGTTTTTT
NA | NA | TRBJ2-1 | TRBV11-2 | CASSLDRSSYDNEQFF | TGTGCCAGCAGCTTAGATCGGTCTAGCTATGACAATGAGCAGTTCTTC
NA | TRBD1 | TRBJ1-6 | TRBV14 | CASSQGRMAGQGDNSPLHF | TGTGCCAGCAGCCAAGGAAGGATGGCAGGACAGGGGGATAATTCACCCCTCCACTTT
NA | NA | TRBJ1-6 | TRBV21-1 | CASSKGTHNNSPLHF | TGTGCCAGCAGCAAAGGGACACATAATAATTCACCCCTCCACTTT
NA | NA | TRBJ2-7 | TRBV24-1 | CATSENGDEQYF | TGTGCCACCAGTGAGAACGGGGACGAGCAGTACTTC
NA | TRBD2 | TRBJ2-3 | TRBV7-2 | CASSSRLLAGGHRDTQYF | TGTGCCAGCAGCTCACGCCTTCTAGCGGGGGGCCACCGAGATACGCAGTATTTT
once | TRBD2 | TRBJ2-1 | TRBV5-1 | CASSASAGLIYNEQFF | TGCGCCAGCAGCGCATCAGCGGGACTTATATACAATGAGCAGTTCTTC
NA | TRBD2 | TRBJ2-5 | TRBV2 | CASSERASGGWETQYF | TGTGCCAGCAGTGAAAGGGCTAGCGGGGGGTGGGAGACCCAGTACTTC
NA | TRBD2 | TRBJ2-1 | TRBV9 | CASSGGLARGEQFF | TGTGCCAGCAGCGGGGGACTAGCGAGAGGTGAGCAGTTCTTC
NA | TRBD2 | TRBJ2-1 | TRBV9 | CASSVASGGKNEQFF | TGTGCCAGCAGCGTAGCTAGCGGGGGAAAAAATGAGCAGTTCTTC
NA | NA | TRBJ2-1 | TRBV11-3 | CASSLELARGEQFF | TGTGCCAGCAGCTTAGAGTTGGCCCGCGGTGAGCAGTTCTTC
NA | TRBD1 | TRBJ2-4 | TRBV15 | CATSRPTGYRAKNIQYF | TGTGCCACCAGCAGACCGACAGGGTATCGGGCCAAAAACATTCAGTACTTC
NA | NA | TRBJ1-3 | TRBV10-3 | CAITPSSGNTIYF | TGTGCCATCACACCTAGCTCTGGAAACACCATATATTTT
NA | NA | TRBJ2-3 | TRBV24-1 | CATSPRLVGSTDTQYF | TGTGCCACCAGCCCCCGACTAGTGGGGTCCACAGATACGCAGTATTTT
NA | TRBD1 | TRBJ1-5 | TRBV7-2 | CASSLYAGTESNQPQHF | TGTGCCAGCAGCTTATACGCTGGGACAGAATCGAATCAGCCCCAGCATTTT
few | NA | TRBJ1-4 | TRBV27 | CATGPGVSRDEKLFF | TGTGCCACCGGTCCAGGGGTTAGTCGAGATGAAAAACTGTTTTTT
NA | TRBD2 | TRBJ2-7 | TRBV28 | CASSPSFVAGRAYEQYF | TGTGCCAGCAGTCCATCATTCGTGGCAGGGAGGGCCTACGAGCAGTACTTC
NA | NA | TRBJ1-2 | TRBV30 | CAWSVGAGDNYGYTF | TGTGCCTGGAGTGTAGGGGCAGGGGATAACTATGGCTACACCTTC
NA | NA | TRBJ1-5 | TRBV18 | CASCAGGVSNQPQHF | TGTGCCAGCTGCGCGGGGGGAGTTAGCAATCAGCCCCAGCATTTT
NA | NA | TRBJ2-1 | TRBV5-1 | CASRLGQSINEQFF | TGCGCCAGCAGATTGGGGCAGTCAATCAATGAGCAGTTCTTC
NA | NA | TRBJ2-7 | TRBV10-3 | CAIRKTDLSYEQYF | TGTGCCATCAGAAAAACAGATCTCTCCTACGAGCAGTACTTC
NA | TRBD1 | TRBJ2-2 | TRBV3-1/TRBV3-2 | CASSRRGGAGELFF | TGTGCCAGCAGCCGCAGAGGGGGCGCCGGGGAGCTGTTTTTT
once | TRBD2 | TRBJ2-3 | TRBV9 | CASSGTTGRGTDTQYF | TGTGCCAGCAGCGGAACGACGGGGAGGGGCACAGATACGCAGTATTTT
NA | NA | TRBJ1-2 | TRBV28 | CASSLDRTNYGYTF | TGTGCCAGCAGTTTAGACAGGACCAATTATGGCTACACCTTC
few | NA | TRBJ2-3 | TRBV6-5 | CASIRQDRSTDTQYF | TGTGCCAGCATCAGACAGGACCGCAGCACAGATACGCAGTATTTT
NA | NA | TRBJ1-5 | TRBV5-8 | CASRSNNQPQHF | TGTGCCAGCAGGTCTAACAATCAGCCCCAGCATTTT
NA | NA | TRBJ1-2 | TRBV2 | CASNRLGVVIYGYTF | TGTGCCAGCAATCGACTCGGGGTTGTTATCTATGGCTACACCTTC
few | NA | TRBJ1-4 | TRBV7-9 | CASSLVGSATREKLFF | TGTGCCAGCAGCTTAGTCGGGAGCGCAACTCGGGAAAAACTGTTTTTT
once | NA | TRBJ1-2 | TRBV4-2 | CASSQVSGPNYGYTF | TGTGCCAGCAGCCAAGTATCGGGTCCTAACTATGGCTACACCTTC
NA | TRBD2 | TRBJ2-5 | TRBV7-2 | CASSLASGGGETQYF | TGTGCCAGCAGCTTGGCTAGCGGGGGCGGAGAGACCCAGTACTTC
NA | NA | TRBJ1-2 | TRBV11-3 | CASSLGTGNYGYTF | TGTGCCAGCAGCTTAGGTACAGGGAACTATGGCTACACCTTC
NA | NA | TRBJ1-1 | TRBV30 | CAWSSHGDTEAFF | TGTGCCTGGAGCTCACACGGGGACACTGAAGCTTTCTTT